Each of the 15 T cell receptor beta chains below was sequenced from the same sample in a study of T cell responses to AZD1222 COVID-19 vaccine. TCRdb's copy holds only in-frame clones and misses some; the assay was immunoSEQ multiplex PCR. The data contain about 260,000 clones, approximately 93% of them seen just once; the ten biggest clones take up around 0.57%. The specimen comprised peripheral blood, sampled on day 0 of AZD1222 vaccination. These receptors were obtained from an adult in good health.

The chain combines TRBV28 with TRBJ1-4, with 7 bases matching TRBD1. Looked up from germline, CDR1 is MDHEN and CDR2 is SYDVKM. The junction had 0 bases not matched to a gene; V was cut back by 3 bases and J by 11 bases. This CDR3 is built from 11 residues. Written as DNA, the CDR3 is TGTGCCAGCAGTTTGGGACAGAAACTGTTTTTT. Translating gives CASSLGQKLFF.

The CDR3 DNA reads TGTGCCAGCAGTTACTCGGAGGGGAGGCAGTACTTC. It translates to CASSYSEGRQYF. The V gene is TRBV6-6, the J gene TRBJ2-7; possibly TRBD2 for D (6 bases). The ends were cut back, 0 bases at V and 9 bases at J, with 9 bases in the middle. CDR1 is MNHNY, CDR2 SVGAGI, per germline (reference sequence). The CDR3 length is 12 residues.

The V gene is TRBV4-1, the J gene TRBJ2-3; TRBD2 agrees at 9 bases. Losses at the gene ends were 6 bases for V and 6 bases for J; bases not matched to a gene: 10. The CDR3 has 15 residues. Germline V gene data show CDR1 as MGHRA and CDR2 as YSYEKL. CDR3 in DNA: TGCGCCAGCAGGCGTAGCGGGGGCAATCCGGATACGCAGTATTTT. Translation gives CASRRSGGNPDTQYF.

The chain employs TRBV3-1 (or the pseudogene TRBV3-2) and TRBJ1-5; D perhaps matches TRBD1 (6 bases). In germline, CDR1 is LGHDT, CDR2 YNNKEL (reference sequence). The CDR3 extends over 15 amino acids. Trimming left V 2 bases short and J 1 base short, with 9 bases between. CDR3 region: CASSQSGASNQPQHF. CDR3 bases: TGTGCCAGCAGCCAATCAGGGGCCAGCAATCAGCCCCAGCATTTT.

The CDR3 reads CASSLGPFNQPQHF. CDR3 sequence (DNA): TGTGCCAGCAGCTTGGGACCTTTCAATCAGCCCCAGCATTTT. The chain joins TRBV5-6 to TRBJ1-5; D ambiguous. Germline V CDR1 and CDR2: SGHDT, YYEEEE. Trimming cost V 0 bases and J 3 bases, with 7 bases left between them. There are 14 residues in the CDR3.

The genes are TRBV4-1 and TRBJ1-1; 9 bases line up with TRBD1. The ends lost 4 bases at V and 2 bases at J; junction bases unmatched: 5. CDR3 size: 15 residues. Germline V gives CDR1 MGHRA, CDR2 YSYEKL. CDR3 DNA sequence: TGCGCCAGCAGCCTCCGGGACAGGGACAACACTGAAGCTTTCTTT. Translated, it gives CASSLRDRDNTEAFF.

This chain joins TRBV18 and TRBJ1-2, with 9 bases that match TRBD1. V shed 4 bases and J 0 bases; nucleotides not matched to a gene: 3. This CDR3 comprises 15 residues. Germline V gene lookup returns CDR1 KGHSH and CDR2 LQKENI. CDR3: CASSLRQGANYGYTF. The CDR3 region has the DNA TGTGCCAGCTCACTTCGACAGGGGGCTAACTATGGCTACACCTTC.

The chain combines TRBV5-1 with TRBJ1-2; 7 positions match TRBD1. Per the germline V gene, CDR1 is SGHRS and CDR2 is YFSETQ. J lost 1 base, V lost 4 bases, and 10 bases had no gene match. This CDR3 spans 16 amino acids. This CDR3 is CASSVRQGWLNYGYTF. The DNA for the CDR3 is TGCGCCAGCAGCGTAAGACAGGGTTGGCTTAACTATGGCTACACCTTC.

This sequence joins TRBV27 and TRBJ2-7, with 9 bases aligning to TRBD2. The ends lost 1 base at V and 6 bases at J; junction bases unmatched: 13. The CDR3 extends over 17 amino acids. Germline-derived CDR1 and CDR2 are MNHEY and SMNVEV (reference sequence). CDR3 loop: CASSLWPAGGLVFEQYF. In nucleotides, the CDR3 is TGTGCCAGCAGTTTATGGCCAGCGGGAGGTTTGGTATTCGAGCAGTACTTC.

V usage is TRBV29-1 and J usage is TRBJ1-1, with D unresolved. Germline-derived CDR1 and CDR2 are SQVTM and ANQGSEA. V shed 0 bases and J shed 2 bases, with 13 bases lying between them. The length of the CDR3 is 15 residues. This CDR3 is CSVEELREGNTEAFF. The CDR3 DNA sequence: TGCAGCGTTGAAGAACTGAGGGAAGGTAACACTGAAGCTTTCTTT.

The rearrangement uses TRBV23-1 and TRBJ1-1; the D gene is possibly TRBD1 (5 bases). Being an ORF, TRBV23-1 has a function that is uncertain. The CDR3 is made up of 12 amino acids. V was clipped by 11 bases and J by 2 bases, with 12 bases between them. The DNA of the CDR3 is TGCGCCCCCCCTGGGGCAAACACTGAAGCTTTCTTT. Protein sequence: CAPPGANTEAFF.

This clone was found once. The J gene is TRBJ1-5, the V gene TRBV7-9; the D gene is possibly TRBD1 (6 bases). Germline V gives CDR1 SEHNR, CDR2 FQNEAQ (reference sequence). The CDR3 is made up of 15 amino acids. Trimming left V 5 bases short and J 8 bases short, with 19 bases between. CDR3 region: CASSPVGGLPEPQHF. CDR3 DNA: TGTGCCAGCAGCCCCGTGGGGGGCCTGCCGGAGCCCCAGCATTTT. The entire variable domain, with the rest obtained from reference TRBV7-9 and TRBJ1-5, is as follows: DTGVSQNPRHKITKRGQNVTFRCDPISEHNRLYWYRQTLGQGPEFLTYFQNEAQLEKSRLLSDRFSAERPKGSFSTLEIQRTEQGDSAMYLCASSPVGGLPEPQHFGDGTRLSIL.

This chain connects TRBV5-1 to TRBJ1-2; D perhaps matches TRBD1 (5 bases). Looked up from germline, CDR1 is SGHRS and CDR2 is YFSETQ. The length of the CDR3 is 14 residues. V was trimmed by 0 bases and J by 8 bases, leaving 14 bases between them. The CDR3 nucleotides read TGCGCCAGCAGCTTGGGCGGGGTCCGGGGCGGCTACACCTTC. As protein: CASSLGGVRGGYTF.

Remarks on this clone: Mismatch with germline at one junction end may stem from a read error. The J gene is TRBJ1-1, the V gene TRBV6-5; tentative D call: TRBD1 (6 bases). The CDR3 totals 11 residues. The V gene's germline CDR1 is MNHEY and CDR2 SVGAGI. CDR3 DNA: TGTGCCAGCCAGGGGAACAGTGAAGCTTTCTTT. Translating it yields CASQGNSEAFF.

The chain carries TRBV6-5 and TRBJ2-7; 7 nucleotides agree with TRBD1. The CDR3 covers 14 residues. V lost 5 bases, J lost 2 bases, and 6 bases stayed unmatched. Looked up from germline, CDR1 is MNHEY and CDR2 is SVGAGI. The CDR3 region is CASSPGTVTYEQYF. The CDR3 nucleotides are TGTGCCAGCAGTCCCGGGACAGTTACCTACGAGCAGTACTTC.